The 3 T cell receptor beta chains reported below all come from one sample, sequenced in a study of Graves' ophthalmopathy and Graves' hyperthyroidism. Researchers took RNA transcripts and amplified TCR beta CDR3 regions from them. An opening RT-PCR round employed HTBI primers and preceded a second-round multiplex PCR. TCRdb reprocessed the multiplex PCR reads via MiXCR and lists one record per CDR3 protein. The top ten hold roughly an eighth of the sample, which has 300,000 or so distinct CDR3 sequences, roughly 16% seen once. The sequenced sample was peripheral blood. These receptor sequences come from an adult man with Graves' ophthalmopathy.

This clonotype appeared many times. Germline and junction disagree at one end, which may indicate a read error. V and J are TRBV29-1 and TRBJ1-1; 7 nucleotides match TRBD1. Germline CDR1 and CDR2: SQVTM and ANQGSEA. This CDR3 is built from 13 residues. CDR3 nucleotides: TGCAGCGCCGAACTACAGGGGCCCACTGAAGCTCTCTTT. Its translation: CSAELQGPTEALF.

This clonotype was picked up many times. The chain employs TRBV28 and TRBJ2-5; 16 nucleotides align to TRBD2. V was clipped by 5 bases and J by 4 bases; unmatched bases: 7. This CDR3 spans 17 amino acids. Germline V lookup: CDR1 MDHEN, CDR2 SYDVKM. The chain's CDR3 is CASSPGTSGGARETQYF. CDR3 nucleotides: TGTGCCAGCAGTCCAGGGACTAGCGGGGGGGCCAGAGAGACCCAGTACTTC.

This clonotype was detected ten times or more. The chain combines TRBV20-1 with TRBJ1-1; D possibly corresponds to TRBD1 (5 bases). Between the trimmed V and J ends, which lost 6 bases and 1 base, there was a span of 9 bases. The CDR3 extends over 12 amino acids. Germline V gene sequence: CDR1 DFQATT, CDR2 SNEGSKA (reference sequence). In DNA, the CDR3 is TGCAGTGCGGGGCGACCGAACACTGAAGCTTTCTTT. Encoded protein: CSAGRPNTEAFF.